These T cell receptor beta chains were read from a single sample in a study of response to subunit inactivated influenza vaccine. A single record per CDR3 protein comes from TCRdb applying MiXCR to the RT-PCR reads. Found here are about 150,000 distinct CDR3 sequences, roughly 10% of them singletons; the top ten hold 35% to 40%. Material: CD8+ T cells sorted from PBMCs, obtained approximately 25 months after vaccination. All receptors come from a man aged 50 to 69 who received an inactivated influenza vaccine. Each CDR3 is given with its conserved first and last residue. A D gene is named only where the DNA matches it firmly. Some rows mark clone size as missing; the rest say once, few, many or name a class of expanded clone.

j_call d_call clone_size v_call cdr3_nt cdr3_aa
TRBJ2-7 - many TRBV4-3 TGCGCCAGCAGCCAAGATATCCAGGCAGGGGAGCAGTACTTC CASSQDIQAGEQYF
TRBJ2-7 - - TRBV9 TGTGCCAGCAGCGTAGCTTTAGCCGACGAGCAGTACTTC CASSVALADEQYF
TRBJ2-1 - - TRBV19 TGTGCCACTTCTTCCGCAGGCGAGGTAGGCGAGCAGTTCTTC CATSSAGEVGEQFF
TRBJ2-7 TRBD2 - TRBV20-1 TGCAGTGCTAGAGATACGTGGAGACTAGCGGGAGGGTCCTTCTACGAGCAGTACTTC CSARDTWRLAGGSFYEQYF
TRBJ2-5 TRBD1 few TRBV20-1 TGCAGTGCTCCCCACCGTCCCAGGGGGTTTGAGACCCAGTACTTC CSAPHRPRGFETQYF
TRBJ2-1 - few TRBV11-2 TGTGCCAGCAGCTTAGCAGAGGGGAAGCAGTTCTTC CASSLAEGKQFF
TRBJ2-7 - few TRBV12-3/TRBV12-4 TGTGCCAGCAGCGCTACAGGGTTCCACGAGCAGTACTTC CASSATGFHEQYF
TRBJ1-2 TRBD1 - TRBV7-9 TGTGCCAGCAGCTTAGAACAGGGGCCCTATGGCTACACCTTC CASSLEQGPYGYTF
TRBJ2-1 TRBD2 many TRBV4-1 TGCGCCAGCAGCCTTCACGGGTCGGGACTAGCGTGGAATGAGCAGTTCTTC CASSLHGSGLAWNEQFF
TRBJ2-7 TRBD1 many TRBV29-1 TGCAGCGTTGAAAAAAGGGACAGGAGCTCCTACGAGCAGTACTTC CSVEKRDRSSYEQYF
TRBJ1-3 - many TRBV11-2 TGTGCCAGCAGCTACAGAGGCTCTGGAAACACCATATATTTT CASSYRGSGNTIYF
TRBJ2-1 - - TRBV12-3/TRBV12-4 TGTGCCAGCAGCAGAACGGAGGGAAGCTACAATGAGCAGTTCTTC CASSRTEGSYNEQFF
TRBJ2-3 TRBD2 few TRBV6-1 TGTGCCAGCAGCCCAGCGGGGTCTAGCACAGATACGCAGTATTTT CASSPAGSSTDTQYF
TRBJ1-2 - many TRBV18 TGTGCCAGCTCACCCCCCGACTACTATGGCTACACCTTC CASSPPDYYGYTF
TRBJ2-3 TRBD1 few TRBV25-1 TGTGCCAGCAGTGCTCCCGGGACAGGGTATAGCACAGATACGCAGTATTTT CASSAPGTGYSTDTQYF
TRBJ2-7 - many TRBV4-1 TGCGCCAGCAGCCAAGGGGCAGGGGTTCTTGAGCAGTACTTC CASSQGAGVLEQYF
TRBJ2-7 TRBD1 - TRBV7-6 TGTGCCAGCAGCTTAGGGGACAGCACAACCTACGAGCAGTACTTC CASSLGDSTTYEQYF
TRBJ2-5 - few TRBV7-9 TGTGCCAGCAGCCCCCTCAAGGGACGGGAGACCCAGTACTTC CASSPLKGRETQYF
TRBJ2-7 - - TRBV29-1 TGCAGCGTTGTTGGCGGGCGTACCTCCTACGAGCAGTACTTC CSVVGGRTSYEQYF
TRBJ2-1 - - TRBV7-8 TGTGCCAGCAGCACACAGGGACGCTCCTACAATGAGCAGTTCTTC CASSTQGRSYNEQFF
TRBJ2-2 TRBD2 many TRBV3-1 TGTGCCAGCAGCCCTCGGACTAGCGGGAGACCCGGGGAGCTGTTTTTT CASSPRTSGRPGELFF
TRBJ2-3 TRBD2 - TRBV28 TGTGCCAGCAGTTTACCTACGTTACTAGCGTATAGCACAGATACGCAGTATTTT CASSLPTLLAYSTDTQYF
TRBJ1-1 - few TRBV12-3/TRBV12-4 TGTGCCAGCTCTTCCACAGAAGGCCCTGAAGCTTTCTTT CASSSTEGPEAFF
TRBJ2-2 TRBD1 - TRBV6-1 TGTGCCAGCAGACCCGACCCCTCACAGGGGGCGAAGAACACCGGGGAGCTGTTTTTT CASRPDPSQGAKNTGELFF
TRBJ2-7 TRBD1 - TRBV5-6 TGTGCCAGCGGCCCGGGACAGGCCTACGAGCAGTACTTC CASGPGQAYEQYF
TRBJ2-7 - many TRBV11-2 TGTGCCAGCAGCTTCGGCAGGACCTACGAGCAGTACTTC CASSFGRTYEQYF
TRBJ1-1 - many TRBV7-2 TGTGCCAGCAGCTTAATTATCGGAGCTTTCTTT CASSLIIGAFF
TRBJ2-1 - few TRBV27 TGTGCCAGCAGTTTACTGGCAGGGAGGCATGAGCAGTTCTTC CASSLLAGRHEQFF
TRBJ2-7 TRBD2 many TRBV20-1 TGCAGTGCTAGAGACGTCGGGAGGACCATCTACGAGCAGTACTTC CSARDVGRTIYEQYF
TRBJ2-3 - - TRBV28 TGTGCCAGCAGTTTCGATCCTCTTACAGATACGCAGTATTTT CASSFDPLTDTQYF
TRBJ1-1 TRBD1 - TRBV12-3/TRBV12-4 TGTGCCAGCAGTTCTCGGACAGGGGACACTGAAGCTTTCTTT CASSSRTGDTEAFF
TRBJ2-1 - - TRBV2 TGTGCCAGCAGTGGCACAGAGAATGAGCAGTTCTTC CASSGTENEQFF
TRBJ2-2 - many TRBV4-3 TGCGCCAGCAGCCAAGATCGTAGCGGTCTTAACACCGGGGAGCTGTTTTTT CASSQDRSGLNTGELFF
TRBJ2-1 - few TRBV15 TGTGCCACCAGCAGAGATTTGTTTGAGGACAGAGCCTACAATGAGCAGTTCTTC CATSRDLFEDRAYNEQFF
TRBJ2-3 TRBD1 few TRBV7-9 TGTGCCAGCAGCTCGTACCGACAGGGAACAGATACGCAGTATTTT CASSSYRQGTDTQYF
TRBJ2-7 TRBD1 few TRBV29-1 TGCAGCGTTGGCCCCAGGGGGCTCCCCTACGAGCAGTACTTC CSVGPRGLPYEQYF
TRBJ2-7 - - TRBV27 TGTGCCAGCAGTTTAGCGGCCTCCTACGAGCAGTACTTC CASSLAASYEQYF
TRBJ2-7 - many TRBV27 TGTGCCAGCAGTCCAGATAGCGGACCCTCCTACGAGCAGTACTTC CASSPDSGPSYEQYF
TRBJ2-5 TRBD1 few TRBV25-1 TGTGCCAGCAGTGGTACCATACAGGGGGACTGGGAGACCCAGTACTTC CASSGTIQGDWETQYF
TRBJ1-1 - - TRBV4-2 TGTGCCAGCAGATTAGAAGTTAACACTGAAGCTTTCTTT CASRLEVNTEAFF
TRBJ1-1 - few TRBV21-1 TGTGCCAGCCGCCCGGGGGACACTGAAGCTTTCTTT CASRPGDTEAFF
TRBJ2-1 - - TRBV3-1 TGTGCCAGCAGCCAAGTCAGGGGCGGCTTCAATGAGCAGTTCTTC CASSQVRGGFNEQFF
TRBJ2-1 - - TRBV20-1 TGCAGTGCTACGAGAATGGGCTTAGGGGATGAGCAGTTCTTC CSATRMGLGDEQFF
TRBJ2-1 TRBD2 - TRBV6-1 TGTGCCAGCAGTCCCGGACTAGCGGGAGCTGAGCAGTTCTTC CASSPGLAGAEQFF
TRBJ2-3 - - TRBV14 TGTGCCAGCAGCCAAGAAATAGGACTCCGAGATACGCAGTATTTT CASSQEIGLRDTQYF
TRBJ1-5 - - TRBV29-1 TGCAGCGTCCGGGACGGTGATCAGCCCCAGCATTTT CSVRDGDQPQHF
TRBJ2-3 - - TRBV6-2/TRBV6-3 TGTGCCAGCAGGACGGATCCCGCCAGGCCAGATACGCAGTATTTT CASRTDPARPDTQYF
TRBJ2-7 - few TRBV28 TGTGCCAGCAGCTCCATACGAGGGCTTAATACCTACGAGCAGTACTTC CASSSIRGLNTYEQYF
TRBJ1-6 - few TRBV2 TGTGCCAGCAGTGACTCGGACGACTATAATTCACCCCTCCACTTT CASSDSDDYNSPLHF
TRBJ1-5 - - TRBV5-6 TGTGCCAGCAGCTTGGGAGTTACTCTTTTTGAGCCCCAGCATTTT CASSLGVTLFEPQHF
TRBJ2-1 - few TRBV5-5 TGTGCCAGCAGGCCAAGGGACACCTCCTACAATGAGCAGTTCTTC CASRPRDTSYNEQFF
TRBJ2-2 - - TRBV7-2 TGTGCCAGCAGCTTAAGGGACCCGCTTCCCGGGGAGCTGTTTTTT CASSLRDPLPGELFF
TRBJ2-1 - many TRBV7-9 TGTGCCAGCAGCCCACTTATGGGGCCATACAATGAGCAGTTCTTC CASSPLMGPYNEQFF
TRBJ2-7 TRBD1 - TRBV5-1 TGCGCCAGCAGCCTTTTCGTGACAGGGACCTACGAGCAGTACTTC CASSLFVTGTYEQYF
TRBJ1-1 - - TRBV6-6 TGTGCCAGCAGTTACTCGGGGGGGTCTATGACTTTCTTT CASSYSGGSMTFF
TRBJ2-7 - many TRBV7-9 TGTGCCAGCAGCTTAGGTGGATCGGTCGGGTACTTC CASSLGGSVGYF
TRBJ2-7 - - TRBV4-3 TGCGCCAGCAGCCAAGAGGTCCCCGGGTCGGGGAACGAGCAGTACTTC CASSQEVPGSGNEQYF
TRBJ2-2 - few TRBV28 TGTGCCACCCGGGACTCCAACACCGGGGAGCTGTTTTTT CATRDSNTGELFF
TRBJ2-7 - many TRBV7-9 TGTGCCAGCAGCCCGGGGGACAGCTACGAGCAGTACTTC CASSPGDSYEQYF